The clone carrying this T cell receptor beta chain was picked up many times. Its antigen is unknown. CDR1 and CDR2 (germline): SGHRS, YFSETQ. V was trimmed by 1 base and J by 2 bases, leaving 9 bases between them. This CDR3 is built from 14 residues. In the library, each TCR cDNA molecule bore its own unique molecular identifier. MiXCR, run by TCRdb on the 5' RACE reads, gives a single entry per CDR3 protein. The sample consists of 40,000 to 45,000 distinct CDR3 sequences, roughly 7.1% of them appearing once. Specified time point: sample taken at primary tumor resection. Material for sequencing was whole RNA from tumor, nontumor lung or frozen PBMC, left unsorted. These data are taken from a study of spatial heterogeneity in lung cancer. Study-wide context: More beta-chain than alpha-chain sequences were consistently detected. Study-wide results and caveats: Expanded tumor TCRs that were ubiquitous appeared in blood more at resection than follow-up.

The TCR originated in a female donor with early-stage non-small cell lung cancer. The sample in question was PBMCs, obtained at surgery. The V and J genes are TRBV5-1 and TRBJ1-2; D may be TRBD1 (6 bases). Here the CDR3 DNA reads TGCGCCAGCAGCTTGACGGGGACAAACTATGGCTACACCTTC. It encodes CASSLTGTNYGYTF. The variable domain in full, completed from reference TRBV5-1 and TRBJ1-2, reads KAGVTQTPRYLIKTRGQQVTLSCSPISGHRSVSWYQQTPGQGLQFLFEYFSETQRNKGNFPGRFSGRQFSNSRSEMNVSTLELGDSALYLCASSLTGTNYGYTFGSGTRLTVV.